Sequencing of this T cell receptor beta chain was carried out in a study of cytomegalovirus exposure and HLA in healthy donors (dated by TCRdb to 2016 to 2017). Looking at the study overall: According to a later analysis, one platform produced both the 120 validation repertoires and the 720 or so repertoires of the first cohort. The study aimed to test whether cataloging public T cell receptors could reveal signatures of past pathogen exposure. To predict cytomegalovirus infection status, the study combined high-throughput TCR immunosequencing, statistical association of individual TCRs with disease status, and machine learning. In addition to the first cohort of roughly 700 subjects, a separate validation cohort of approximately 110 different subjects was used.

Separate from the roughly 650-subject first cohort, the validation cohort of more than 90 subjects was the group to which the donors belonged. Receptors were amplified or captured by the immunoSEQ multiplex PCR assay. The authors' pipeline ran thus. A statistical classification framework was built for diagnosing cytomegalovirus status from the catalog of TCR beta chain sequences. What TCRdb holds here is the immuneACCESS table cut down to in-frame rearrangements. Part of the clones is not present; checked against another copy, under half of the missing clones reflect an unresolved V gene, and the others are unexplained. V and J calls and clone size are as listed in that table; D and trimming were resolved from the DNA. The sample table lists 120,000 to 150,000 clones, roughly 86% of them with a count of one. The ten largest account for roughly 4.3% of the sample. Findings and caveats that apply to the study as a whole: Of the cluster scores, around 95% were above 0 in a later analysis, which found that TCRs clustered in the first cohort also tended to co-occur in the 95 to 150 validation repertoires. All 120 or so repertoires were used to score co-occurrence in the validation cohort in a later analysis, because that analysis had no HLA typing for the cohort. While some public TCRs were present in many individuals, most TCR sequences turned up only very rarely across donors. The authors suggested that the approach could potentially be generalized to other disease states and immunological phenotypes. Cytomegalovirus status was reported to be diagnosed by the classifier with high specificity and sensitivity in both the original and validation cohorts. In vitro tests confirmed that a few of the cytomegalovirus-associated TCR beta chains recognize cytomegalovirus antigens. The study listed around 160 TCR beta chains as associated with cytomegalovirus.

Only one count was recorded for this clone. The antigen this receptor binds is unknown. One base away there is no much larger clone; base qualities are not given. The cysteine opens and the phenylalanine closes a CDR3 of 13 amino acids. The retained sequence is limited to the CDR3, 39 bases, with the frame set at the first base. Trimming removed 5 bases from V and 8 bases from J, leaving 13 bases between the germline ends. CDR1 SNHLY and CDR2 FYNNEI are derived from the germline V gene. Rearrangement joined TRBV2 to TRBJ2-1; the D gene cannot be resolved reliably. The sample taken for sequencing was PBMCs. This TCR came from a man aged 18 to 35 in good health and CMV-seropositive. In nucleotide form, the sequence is TGTGCCAGCAGTAGGAGTAACGTCGATGAGCAGTTCTTC. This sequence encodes CASSRSNVDEQFF.